These T cell receptor beta chains were read from a single sample in a study of Graves' ophthalmopathy and Graves' hyperthyroidism. Using its own MiXCR run on the multiplex PCR reads, TCRdb lists one record per CDR3 protein. Here the sample spans approximately 640,000 distinct CDR3 sequences, roughly 41% being singletons. Material for sequencing was peripheral blood. These receptors were obtained from an adult man with Graves' ophthalmopathy. The CDR3 runs from the conserved cysteine through the conserved F or W. D genes are given only for firm matches. Size values are once, few and many counts, or a class for expanded clones, and some rows have none.

TRBJ1-1,TRBV7-9,.,TRBD1,TGTGCCAGCAGCTTAGAGACAGGGTCTGAAGCTTTCTTT,CASSLETGSEAFF
TRBJ1-2,TRBV29-1,.,.,TGCAGCGTCCTGGACGGGGATGGCTACACCTTC,CSVLDGDGYTF
TRBJ2-7,TRBV20-1,many,.,TGCAGTGCCTCCCTTGACCCCTACGAGCAGTACTTC,CSASLDPYEQYF
TRBJ1-1,TRBV19,many,.,TGTGCCAGTGGTTCGACTAGGAGGGTCCCTGAAGCTTTCTTT,CASGSTRRVPEAFF
TRBJ1-2,TRBV29-1,once,.,TGCAGCGTTGAAGGCAGGGGCGGCTACACCTTC,CSVEGRGGYTF
TRBJ1-6,TRBV25-1,.,TRBD1,TGTGCCAGCAGTGACCCCGGGACAGGGGAGTTTCCCCTCCACTTT,CASSDPGTGEFPLHF
TRBJ2-7,TRBV30,.,TRBD2,TGTGCCTGGAGCCGGGGGGAGAACTACGAGCAGTACTTC,CAWSRGENYEQYF
TRBJ2-5,TRBV7-9,.,TRBD2,TGTGCCAGCAGCATCAGGGGTTACGCGACTAGCGGGAAGACCCAGTACTTC,CASSIRGYATSGKTQYF
TRBJ2-5,TRBV5-4,few,TRBD1,TGTGCCAGCAGCTCGAAGGGGGCCCGGGAGACCCAGTACTTC,CASSSKGARETQYF
TRBJ1-4,TRBV24-1,many,TRBD1,TGTGCCACCATGCAGGGGGCTTCTAATGAAAAACTGTTTTTT,CATMQGASNEKLFF
TRBJ2-7,TRBV7-2,.,TRBD1,TGTGCCAGCGGCGGACAGGGTGAGCAGTACTTC,CASGGQGEQYF
TRBJ2-7,TRBV10-2,.,.,TGCGCCAGCAGTGCAGGGGACGGGATCTACGAGCAGTACTTC,CASSAGDGIYEQYF
TRBJ2-2,TRBV19,few,TRBD2,TGTGCCAGTAGTATTAGTAGGAGAGCGGGAGGTACCGGGGAGCTGTTTTTT,CASSISRRAGGTGELFF
TRBJ2-7,TRBV10-3,once,TRBD2,TGTGCCATCAGTGAGTCGACTCGGGCTAGCGGGGGAATTGCCTACGAGCAGTACTTC,CAISESTRASGGIAYEQYF
TRBJ2-5,TRBV29-1,.,.,TGCAGCGTTGATGGGCCAGGGGACCAGGAGACCCAGTACTTC,CSVDGPGDQETQYF
TRBJ1-2,TRBV20-1,.,.,TGCAGTGCTAGACCCGGGACTAGCGGCTACACCTTC,CSARPGTSGYTF
TRBJ2-7,TRBV20-1,many,.,TGCAGTGCAACAAGCGACGCGGCGGGGTACGAGCAGTACTTC,CSATSDAAGYEQYF
TRBJ1-4,TRBV5-1,many,.,TGCGCCCTACCCCCATGTGCCTTTAATGAAAAACTGTTTTTT,CALPPCAFNEKLFF
TRBJ1-2,TRBV7-4,few,.,TGTGCCAGCAGCCCCCCTGCGGACCCCTGGGGCTACACCTTC,CASSPPADPWGYTF
TRBJ2-5,TRBV10-3,.,.,TGTGCCATCGCTAAGGACAGAACTCAAGAGACCCGGTACTTC,CAIAKDRTQETRYF
TRBJ2-7,TRBV6-6,many,.,TGTGCCAGCAGTATGTCCTACGAGCAGTACTTC,CASSMSYEQYF
TRBJ1-5,TRBV4-1,few,.,TGCGCCAGCAGCCATGCCGGGTCCAGCAATCAGCCCCAGCATTTT,CASSHAGSSNQPQHF
TRBJ1-2,TRBV29-1,many,TRBD1,TGCAGCGTTGAAGATCAGGGGGAGTCACGGTATGGCTACACCTTC,CSVEDQGESRYGYTF
TRBJ1-2,TRBV7-2,many,.,TGTGCCAGCAGCCCCCGGCCAGGGGATATAGGGGGTGGCTACACCTTC,CASSPRPGDIGGGYTF
TRBJ2-5,TRBV20-1,few,.,TGCAGTGCTATAGACGGCCAAGAGACCCAGTACTTC,CSAIDGQETQYF
TRBJ1-5,TRBV10-3,.,.,TGTGCCAGCAGTTCGAACCCCTATTATAGCAATCAGCCCCAGCATTTT,CASSSNPYYSNQPQHF
TRBJ2-7,TRBV19,few,.,TGTGCCAGTAGGCCTACCGTCTCCGGGACTGGCCCCGGCGAGCAGTACTTC,CASRPTVSGTGPGEQYF
TRBJ1-1,TRBV20-1,many,.,TGCAGTGCCATGAGAGCTGAAGCTTTCTTT,CSAMRAEAFF
TRBJ2-7,TRBV10-3,many,TRBD2,TGTGCCATCAGTGAGTCGACTAGCGGGAGTGGAGAGCAGTACTTC,CAISESTSGSGEQYF
TRBJ1-3,TRBV20-1,many,.,TGCAGTGCTAGGGGGGAAAACACCATATATTTT,CSARGENTIYF
TRBJ2-2,TRBV7-8,few,TRBD2,TGTGCCAGCAGTCAGGCCTACTGGGCGGGAGGCCGGACCGGGGAGCTGTTTTTT,CASSQAYWAGGRTGELFF
TRBJ2-2,TRBV27,few,.,TGTGCCAGCAGTTTATCTTATGACGGGGAGCTGTTTTTT,CASSLSYDGELFF